This T cell receptor (beta chain) was recorded in a study of blood T cell repertoires in COVID-19 (dated by TCRdb to about 2020). In terms of the full investigation: Samples from collaborators originated in the United States, Italy and Spain and spanned both the acute and convalescent phases of COVID-19. The prospective study material was composed of cDNA or gDNA derived from T cells, B-cell-depleted T cells, or PBMCs. The dataset comprised deeply sampled blood TCRbeta repertoires from subjects exposed to, actively infected with, or recovered from COVID-19. A freely available public database, intended as a resource for researchers studying the immune response to SARS-CoV-2, is where the repertoires were released. The samples were drawn from two sources: the first 160 participants of the ongoing ImmuneRACE study, and 1,254 subjects contributed by 6 global collaborators. Sample metadata almost always included a de-identified subject ID, COVID-19 status, age in years and sex. HLA class I and class II types, where available, came from metadata supplied by the sample provider rather than from assay-based typing. The study at large found these results: The quantity of clinical and demographic metadata differed by source and by participant and was supplied without curation.

The immunoSEQ Assay, a bias-controlled multiplex PCR, was used to amplify TCRbeta CDR3 regions from genomic DNA. For the original study's pipeline: The number of nucleated cells in each sample was estimated from the amplification of reference gene primers within the assay. Sequence reads were collapsed and filtered to measure the absolute abundance of every unique TCRbeta CDR3 rearrangement. Productive Simpson clonality was computed per sample as the square root of Simpson's diversity index over productive rearrangements. The table comes from immuneACCESS by way of TCRdb, which keeps in-frame sequences with V and J called. Part of the clones is missing from these tables; in studies checked, under half for an unresolved V gene and the rest for unknown reasons. V, J and clone size were drawn from that table, and D and trimming were deduced from the DNA. This sample lists 35,000 to 55,000 clones; about four fifths were detected once. The ten largest clones capture 7% to 8.5% of the sample.

Collaborating institutions collected whole blood in K2EDTA tubes following their own protocols. For TCRbeta analysis, collaborators shipped samples as frozen whole blood, isolated PBMCs, or DNA extracted from either of those sample types. As concerns this clone: It has no known antigen specificity. Base qualities are not recorded, but no much larger clone differs from it by a single base.

The CDR3 covers 14 residues, taking in both the cysteine and the phenylalanine. The CDR3 DNA has 42 bases and is translated from base 1. The chain uses TRBV21-1 and TRBJ2-5; the table calls TRBD2, which could not be checked here. TRBV21-1 is designated a pseudogene. This receptor was obtained from a man in his 60s with active COVID-19. Sequenced: peripheral blood. The CDR3 is CASSRVRTQETQYF. The DNA sequence is TGTGCCAGCAGCCGAGTGCGCACCCAAGAGACCCAGTACTTC.